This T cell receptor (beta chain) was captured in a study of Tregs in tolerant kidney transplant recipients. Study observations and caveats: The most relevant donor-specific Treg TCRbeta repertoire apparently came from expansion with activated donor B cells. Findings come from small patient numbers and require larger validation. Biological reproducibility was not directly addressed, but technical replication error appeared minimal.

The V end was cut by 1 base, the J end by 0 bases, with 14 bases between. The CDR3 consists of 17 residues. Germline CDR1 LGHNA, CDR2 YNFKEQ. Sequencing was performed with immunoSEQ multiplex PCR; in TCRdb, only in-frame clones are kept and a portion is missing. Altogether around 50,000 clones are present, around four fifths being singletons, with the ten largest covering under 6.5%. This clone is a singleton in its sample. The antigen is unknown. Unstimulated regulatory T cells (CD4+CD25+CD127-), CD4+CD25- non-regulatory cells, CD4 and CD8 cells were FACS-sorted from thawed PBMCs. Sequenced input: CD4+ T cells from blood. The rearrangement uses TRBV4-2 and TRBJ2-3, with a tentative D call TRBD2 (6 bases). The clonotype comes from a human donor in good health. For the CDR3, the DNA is TGTGCCAGCAGCCAAGTTGCGGGGCCTGCTAGCACAGATACGCAGTATTTT. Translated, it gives CASSQVAGPASTDTQYF.